This is a list of T cell receptor beta chains from one sample in a study of radiotherapy plus CTLA-4 blockade in lung cancer. Sequencing used immunoSEQ multiplex PCR; TCRdb keeps in-frame clones, though not all of them. The sample carries about 88,000 clones, about three quarters recorded once. Sample: peripheral blood, taken from a patient treated with radiotherapy plus ipilimumab. Receptors originate from a human donor with non-small cell lung cancer that progressed on radiotherapy plus ipilimumab. Each CDR3 is given without its conserved first and last residue.

>TRBV28
ASLRPTGISYEQY
>TRBV7-8
ASSADRVNTGELF
>TRBV7-2
ASSFGGGSPLH
>TRBV19
ASSRNGVRTGGEAF
>TRBV5-1
ASSSGTRHGYT
>TRBV6-1
ASSPDRASPLH
>TRBV5-1
ASSRDRETQY
>TRBV28
ASRQDLTETQY
>TRBV7-9
ASSPGQGAYGYT
>TRBV6-6
ASSYPPGPRPWQY
>TRBV29-1
SGQTSGGGNEQF
>TRBV7-2
ASSLDQTGAR
>TRBV27
ASSGGDSNQPQH
>TRBV5-1
ASSLAAVSYNEQF
>TRBV13
ASSTTSLSYNEQF
>TRBV11-2
AFYFLKRNYGYT
>TRBV9
ASSVEAGGHTEAF
>TRBV6-5
AVRGANTGELF
>TRBV5-1
ASSLGNLNYGYT
>TRBV6-1
ASSPMGENQPQH
>TRBV19
ASSISLGMNTEAF
>TRBV15
ATSRTGGREQY
>TRBV7-6
ASSLGSRPQETQY
>TRBV6-1
ASRRDGNTEAF
>TRBV21-1
ASSSPPPAGANSYEQY
>TRBV7-8
ASSSTELNTEAF
>TRBV4-1
ASSQEGTGSGNTIY
>TRBV10-2
ASRRGTGNTEAF
>TRBV27
ASSFGQGSSYEQY
>TRBV7-9
ASSRGQGIQETQY
>TRBV28
ASSPVGGSSYEQY
>TRBV10-3
AISMGQGPYGYT
>TRBV2
ASSVVGGQPQH
>TRBV9
ASSVGGGPSYNEQF
>TRBV28
ASTLKVNQPQH
>TRBV7-2
ASSLARGSGTDTQY
>TRBV6-1
ASSELLGGQDSNQPQH
>TRBV27
ASSAGGPYEQY
>TRBV28
ASSLGRGGLIQETQY
>TRBV6-5
ASSYPESNQPQH
>TRBV7-8
ASSLEGPMQY
>TRBV7-9
ASSLTGGTYEQY
>TRBV2
ASSEDRGRDYGYT
>TRBV4-1
ASSPHGQGTDTQY
>TRBV6-5
ASSYLLNQPQH
>TRBV6-1
ASREVSGNTIY
>TRBV5-6
ASSPQGAALGEQY
>TRBV11-2
ASSSWSSGDTQY
>TRBV9
ASSIRSGGSNEQF
>TRBV5-1
ASSPGEYMNTEAF
>TRBV28
ASSETSGGHTGELF
>TRBV7-9
ASSSRTGLNEKLF
>TRBV11-2
ASSLARGKTEAF
>TRBV7-9
ASSSGQPLPLH
>TRBV7-3
ASSLTTGSAEQF
>TRBV11-2
ASSLVRGRGEQY
>TRBV4-3
ASSQGGGSYEQY
>TRBV5-1
ASSPTGGVRLNYGYT
>TRBV11-2
ASSFSGWDGYT